These T cell receptor beta chains were read from a single sample in a study of spatial heterogeneity in lung cancer. Each CDR3 protein gets one entry after TCRdb re-called the 5' RACE reads with MiXCR. The sample records roughly 120,000 distinct CDR3 sequences, about a tenth being singletons. The sequencing here drew on PBMCs, taken at follow-up. These receptors were taken from a female donor with early-stage non-small cell lung cancer. Both conserved end residues are part of each CDR3. A D gene is named only where the DNA matches it firmly. Where a row states a size, it is once, few, many or the class of an expanded clone; other rows omit it.

j_call | v_call | d_call | clone_size | cdr3_nt | cdr3_aa
TRBJ2-5 | TRBV23-1 | TRBD1 | many | TGCGCCAGCAGATCGGGACAGGGGAGGAAGACCCAGTACTTC | CASRSGQGRKTQYF
TRBJ2-4 | TRBV4-3 | - | - | TGCGCCAGCAGCCAAGTGTACAGGGAGAGCATTCAGTACTTC | CASSQVYRESIQYF
TRBJ2-3 | TRBV24-1 | - | - | TGTGCCACCAGTGACCCTTCGTTCACAGATACGCAGTATTTT | CATSDPSFTDTQYF
TRBJ1-5 | TRBV6-2/TRBV6-3 | - | many | TGTGCCAGCAGTCTGACGGGCTATCAGCCCCAGCATTTT | CASSLTGYQPQHF
TRBJ2-2 | TRBV5-1 | - | - | TGCGCCAGCAGCCTGCTGGTCGGCGGGATCCTCGGGGAGCTGTTTTTT | CASSLLVGGILGELFF
TRBJ2-7 | TRBV20-1 | - | - | TGCAGTGCTAGAGCAGGAGAATTCGGGTACGAGCAGTACTTC | CSARAGEFGYEQYF
TRBJ2-5 | TRBV11-1 | TRBD2 | few | TGTGCCAGCAGCCGCGGACGCGGGAGGGCCTGGGAGACCCAGTACTTC | CASSRGRGRAWETQYF
TRBJ1-5 | TRBV6-2/TRBV6-3 | - | - | TGTGCCAGCAGTTACTGGAATGGCCGGAATCGGCCCCAGCATTTT | CASSYWNGRNRPQHF
TRBJ1-6 | TRBV5-1 | - | many | TGCGCCAGCAGCTTGGATCCAGGGATAAATTCACCCCTCCACTTT | CASSLDPGINSPLHF
TRBJ2-1 | TRBV7-9 | - | - | TGTGCCAGCCTCTCTGGCCGGGGGAAGATCAATGAGCAGTTCTTC | CASLSGRGKINEQFF
TRBJ2-7 | TRBV7-9 | TRBD2 | few | TGTGCCAGCAGCCCTGGACTAGCGTCCCACGAGCAGTACTTC | CASSPGLASHEQYF
TRBJ1-2 | TRBV12-3/TRBV12-4 | - | few | TGTGCCAGCAGTAAAGAAGGGGTAATCTATGGCTACACCTTC | CASSKEGVIYGYTF
TRBJ2-3 | TRBV11-1 | - | many | TGTGCCAGCAGCTCAGTAACAGGGATTAGCACAGATACGCAGTATTTT | CASSSVTGISTDTQYF
TRBJ1-5 | TRBV2 | TRBD1 | few | TGTGCCAGCAGTGGGGGGACAGGAAGACAGCCCCAGCATTTT | CASSGGTGRQPQHF
TRBJ2-2 | TRBV7-2 | - | - | TGTGCCAGCAGCTCACGTGGGGGAGCGGCTACCGGGGAGCTGTTTTTT | CASSSRGGAATGELFF
TRBJ2-3 | TRBV12-3/TRBV12-4 | TRBD1 | few | TGTGCCAGCAGTACTACAGGGGATCCCGCAGATACGCAGTATTTT | CASSTTGDPADTQYF